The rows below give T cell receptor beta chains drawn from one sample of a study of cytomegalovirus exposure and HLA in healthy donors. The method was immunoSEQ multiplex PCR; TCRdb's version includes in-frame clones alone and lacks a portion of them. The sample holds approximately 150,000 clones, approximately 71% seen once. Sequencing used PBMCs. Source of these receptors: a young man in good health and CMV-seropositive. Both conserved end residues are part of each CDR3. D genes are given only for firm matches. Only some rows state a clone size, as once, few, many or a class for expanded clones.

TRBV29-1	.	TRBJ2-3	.	CSLQGGPTDTQYF	TGCAGCCTTCAGGGGGGACCCACAGATACGCAGTATTTT
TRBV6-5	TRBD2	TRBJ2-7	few	CASSSGTSRVSYEQYF	TGTGCCAGCAGTTCGGGGACTAGTCGGGTCTCCTACGAGCAGTACTTC
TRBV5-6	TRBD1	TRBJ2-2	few	CASIELGQGNTGELFF	TGTGCCAGCATCGAGCTTGGACAGGGGAACACCGGGGAGCTGTTTTTT
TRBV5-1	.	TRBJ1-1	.	CASSLAETAEAFF	TGCGCCAGCAGCTTGGCGGAGACAGCCGAAGCTTTCTTT
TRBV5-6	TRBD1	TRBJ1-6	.	CASSPHPGTEDNSPLHF	TGTGCCAGCAGCCCCCATCCGGGGACAGAGGATAATTCACCCCTCCACTTT
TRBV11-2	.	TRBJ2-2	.	CASRSNRVLTGELFF	TGTGCCAGCAGATCTAACAGGGTTTTAACCGGGGAGCTGTTTTTT
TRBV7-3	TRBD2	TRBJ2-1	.	CASSSNPSGEQFF	TGTGCCAGCAGCTCGAACCCTAGCGGTGAGCAGTTCTTC
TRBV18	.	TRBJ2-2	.	CASSSAAGTGELFF	TGTGCCAGCTCATCGGCCGCGGGCACCGGGGAGCTGTTTTTT
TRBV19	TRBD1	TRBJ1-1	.	CASSTDRGPRNTEAFF	TGTGCCAGTAGTACGGACAGGGGGCCTCGAAACACTGAAGCTTTCTTT
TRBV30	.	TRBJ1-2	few	CACRGYGYTF	TGTGCCTGTCGGGGCTATGGCTACACCTTC
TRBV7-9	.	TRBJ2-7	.	CASSPRALYEQYF	TGTGCCAGCAGCCCGCGTGCCCTCTACGAGCAGTACTTC
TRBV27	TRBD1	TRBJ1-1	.	CASSIAGGATEAFF	TGTGCCAGCAGCATTGCAGGGGGAGCCACTGAAGCTTTCTTT
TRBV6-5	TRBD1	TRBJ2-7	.	CASSSGGGEQYF	TGTGCCAGCAGTTCAGGGGGCGGCGAGCAGTACTTC
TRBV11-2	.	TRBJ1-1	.	CASSTQPGGNTEAFF	TGTGCCAGCAGCACACAACCCGGGGGGAACACTGAAGCTTTCTTT
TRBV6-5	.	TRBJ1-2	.	CASRKDSSNYGYTF	TGTGCCAGCAGGAAAGACAGTTCTAACTATGGCTACACCTTC
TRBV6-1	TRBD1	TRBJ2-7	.	CASSVGQASYEQYF	TGTGCCAGCAGCGTGGGACAGGCCTCCTACGAGCAGTACTTC